This T cell receptor beta chain was observed in a study of control samples from healthy donors and cancer patients (TCRdb year 2020). The method behind the library was the immunoSEQ multiplex PCR assay. This is the immuneACCESS table as TCRdb keeps it, with only in-frame sequences that have V and J called. A part of the clones is gone; compared with another copy, unresolved V genes explain less than half, and the rest is unexplained. This sample gives some 130,000 clones in total; about 95% of them show up just once. The ten largest clones add up to 3.6% of the sample. As concerns this clone: Its antigen is not yet known. Nothing much larger sits one base from this clone, and base qualities are not available.

Looking up the germline V gene yields CDR1 SNHLY and CDR2 FYNNEI. Spanning cysteine to phenylalanine, the CDR3 consists of 16 amino acids. Only the CDR3 region is kept as DNA, spanning 48 bases read in frame from base 1. Germline trimming amounts to 6 bases on V and 3 bases on J, with 5 as the count of junction bases outside the gene matches. The sequence was obtained from a man aged 25 to 40 in good health. The V and J segments used are TRBV2 and TRBJ2-1; TRBD2 aligns with 13 central bases. Specimen: blood. The sequenced DNA: TGTGCCAGCAGGGGACTAGCGGGGATTAGCTACAATGAGCAGTTCTTC. Its translation is CASRGLAGISYNEQFF.